The 4 T cell receptor beta chains reported below all come from one sample, sequenced in a study of OX40 agonist ivuxolimab in advanced cancers. TCRdb's copy holds only in-frame clones and misses some; the assay was immunoSEQ multiplex PCR. The repertoire holds approximately 70,000 clones, with more than 65% as singletons. This specimen consisted of CD4+ or CD8+ T cells sorted from blood, obtained in a trial of the OX40 agonist ivuxolimab. These receptors all come from an adult with an advanced solid tumor such as melanoma, head and neck, liver or kidney cancer.

This clone has only one observation. V and J are TRBV4-3 and TRBJ1-2; perhaps TRBD1 as D (6 bases). The V end lost 2 bases, the J end lost 3 bases, and 13 bases lay between the germline ends. CDR1 and CDR2 (germline): LGHNA, YSLEER. The length of the CDR3 is 15 residues. The CDR3 protein is CASSQRQGTDYGYTF. The CDR3 nucleotides are TGCGCCAGCAGCCAAAGGCAGGGGACGGACTATGGCTACACCTTC.

The chain is built from TRBV19 and TRBJ2-1; 8 bases map to TRBD2. The CDR3 runs to 14 residues. Germline V gives CDR1 LNHDA, CDR2 SQIVND (reference sequence). Trimming removed 8 bases from V and 6 bases from J; junction bases left unmatched: 9. The CDR3 DNA reads TGTGCCAGTCGATTAGCGGGAACGCTCAATGAGCAGTTCTTC. This encodes CASRLAGTLNEQFF. The whole variable domain, filled in from reference TRBV19 and TRBJ2-1, reads DGGITQSPKYLFRKEGQNVTLSCEQNLNHDAMYWYRQDPGQGLRLIYYSQIVNDFQKGDIAEGYSVSREKKESFPLTVTSAQKNPTAFYLCASRLAGTLNEQFFGPGTRLTVL.

The V gene is TRBV5-8, the J gene TRBJ2-3, with D perhaps matching TRBD2 (6 bases). Germline loops: CDR1 SGHTS, CDR2 YDEGEE. V was shortened by 4 bases and J by 4 bases, with 19 bases between the two germline ends. This CDR3 has 16 residues. CDR3 bases: TGTGCCAGCAGCCCCTTACGGGAGAGTGAGTCAGATACGCAGTATTTT. This translates into CASSPLRESESDTQYF.

On this clone itself: The same CDR3 also results from other DNA sequences found in this sample. The chain carries TRBV27 and TRBJ1-1; D gene uncertain. In germline, CDR1 is MNHEY, CDR2 SMNVEV (reference sequence). With 2 bases removed from V and 0 bases from J, the gap between germline ends came to 4 bases. The CDR3 covers 13 residues. CDR3 nucleotides: TGTGCCAGCAGTTTAGGGCTGAACACTGAAGCTTTCTTT. Translating gives CASSLGLNTEAFF.